These 18 T cell receptor beta chains were all obtained from the same sample, sequenced in a study of OX40 agonist ivuxolimab in advanced cancers. Clones were read by immunoSEQ multiplex PCR, and TCRdb kept only the in-frame ones, dropping some. The sample has some 10,000 clones; 76% are singletons. Specimen: CD4+ or CD8+ T cells sorted from blood, collected in a trial of the OX40 agonist ivuxolimab. These TCRs come from an adult with an advanced solid tumor such as melanoma, head and neck, liver or kidney cancer.

V usage is TRBV9 and J usage is TRBJ1-5; D perhaps matches TRBD1 (5 bases). Trimming took 4 bases from V and 6 from J, leaving 17 bases between them. Germline V gene sequence: CDR1 SGDLS, CDR2 YYNGEE. The CDR3 runs to 15 residues. The CDR3 here is CASSPASGQGQPQHF. CDR3 bases: TGTGCCAGCAGCCCAGCATCAGGGCAGGGTCAGCCCCAGCATTTT.

The J gene is TRBJ2-7, the V gene TRBV5-6; TRBD1 is a possible D gene (6 bases). Germline-derived CDR1 and CDR2 are SGHDT and YYEEEE. V was shortened by 1 base and J by 3 bases, with 11 bases between the two germline ends. The CDR3 loop spans 14 amino acids. CDR3 protein: CASSLFYRDYEQYF. DNA of the CDR3: TGTGCCAGCAGCTTGTTTTACAGGGACTACGAGCAGTACTTC.

The chain joins TRBV6-5 to TRBJ2-7; D is unresolved. The germline V gene has CDR1 MNHEY and CDR2 SVGAGI. This CDR3 is 13 amino acids long. Trimming stripped 11 bases from V and 0 bases from J, with 14 bases between. The CDR3 loop is CAGTDASSYEQYF. CDR3 sequence (DNA): TGTGCCGGCACTGACGCTTCCTCCTACGAGCAGTACTTC.

The chain has TRBV10-3 and TRBJ1-2; D is possibly TRBD1 (6 bases). The CDR3 runs to 16 residues. Trimming left V 10 bases short and J 3 bases short, with 24 bases between. Germline loops: CDR1 ENHRY, CDR2 SYGVKD. Written as DNA, the CDR3 is TGTGCCACCGGGGGGCAGGCCCAAGGTGGGGACTATGGCTACACCTTC. Translated, it gives CATGGQAQGGDYGYTF.

This clone was counted only a few times. The genes are TRBV15 and TRBJ1-5; no definite D call. Per germline, CDR1 LNHNV and CDR2 YYDKDF (reference sequence). V lost 0 bases to trimming and J lost 2 bases, with 5 bases between them. CDR3 length: 14 amino acids. CDR3 bases: TGTGCCACCAGCAGAGATGGGGGCAATCAGCCCCAGCATTTT. Amino acids: CATSRDGGNQPQHF. The full variable domain, rest sourced from reference TRBV15 and TRBJ1-5, is DAMVIQNPRYQVTQFGKPVTLSCSQTLNHNVMYWYQQKSSQAPKLLFHYYDKDFNNEADTPDNFQSRRPNTSFCFLDIRSPGLGDTAMYLCATSRDGGNQPQHFGDGTRLSIL.

This clone was seen a few times. This chain links TRBV7-8 with TRBJ2-2; perhaps TRBD1 as D (6 bases). The CDR3 runs 16 residues. Trimming took 5 bases from V and 5 from J, leaving 18 bases between them. Germline lookup yields CDR1 SGHVS and CDR2 FQNEAQ. CDR3 bases: TGTGCCAGCAGCCCAACGAGAGGGGGAAGGACCGGGGAGCTGTTTTTT. Translating it yields CASSPTRGGRTGELFF.

The chain couples TRBV15 to TRBJ1-4; no reliable D call. Germline V lookup: CDR1 LNHNV, CDR2 YYDKDF (reference sequence). V was shortened by 2 bases and J by 0 bases, with 10 bases between the two germline ends. CDR3 size: 16 residues. The CDR3 loop is CATSRSGPSTNEKLFF. Here the CDR3 DNA reads TGTGCCACCAGCAGATCGGGCCCATCAACTAATGAAAAACTGTTTTTT. The full variable domain, in which reference TRBV15 and TRBJ1-4 provide the parts outside the CDR3, is DAMVIQNPRYQVTQFGKPVTLSCSQTLNHNVMYWYQQKSSQAPKLLFHYYDKDFNNEADTPDNFQSRRPNTSFCFLDIRSPGLGDTAMYLCATSRSGPSTNEKLFFGSGTQLSVL.

This chain uses TRBV28 with TRBJ2-2, with 8 bases fitting TRBD1. Trimming removed 7 bases from V and 2 bases from J; junction bases left unmatched: 9. There are 16 residues in the CDR3. Germline values: CDR1 MDHEN, CDR2 SYDVKM. CDR3 DNA sequence: TGTGCCAGCAAAGGCGACAGGGGCCTAAACACCGGGGAGCTGTTTTTT. Its translation is CASKGDRGLNTGELFF.

This chain joins TRBV9 and TRBJ2-5; 7 nucleotides match TRBD2. V shed 2 bases and J 5 bases; nucleotides not matched to a gene: 3. The CDR3 sequence is 13 residues long. Germline V lookup: CDR1 SGDLS, CDR2 YYNGEE. The CDR3 region is CASSVQGGETQYF. The CDR3 nucleotides read TGTGCCAGCAGCGTCCAGGGAGGGGAGACCCAGTACTTC. Using reference TRBV9 and TRBJ2-5 for the parts outside the CDR3, the full variable domain is DSGVTQTPKHLITATGQRVTLRCSPRSGDLSVYWYQQSLDQGLQFLIQYYNGEERAKGNILERFSAQQFPDLHSELNLSSLELGDSALYFCASSVQGGETQYFGPGTRLLVL.

This rearrangement joins TRBV6-5 to TRBJ1-5, with D tentatively TRBD1 (5 bases). Trimming shortened V by 0 bases and J by 9 bases, and 9 bases separated the two germline ends. The CDR3 extends over 13 amino acids. Germline CDR1 is MNHEY and CDR2 is SVGAGI. CDR3 nucleotide sequence: TGTGCCAGCAGTTACTCGACCGGGGGGCCCCAGCATTTT. Translation: CASSYSTGGPQHF.

This sequence joins TRBV29-1 and TRBJ1-2; possibly TRBD1 for D (5 bases). Germline V CDR1 and CDR2: SQVTM, ANQGSEA. V was clipped by 6 bases and J by 6 bases, with 17 bases between them. The CDR3 extends over 13 amino acids. This CDR3 reads CSVQTGGINGYTF. The CDR3 DNA follows: TGCAGCGTCCAGACGGGGGGGATAAATGGCTACACCTTC.

The gene calls are TRBV4-3 and TRBJ2-7; D remains unclear. Germline CDR1 LGHNA, CDR2 YSLEER. The CDR3 has 15 residues. Between the trimmed V and J ends, which lost 0 bases and 0 bases, there was a span of 9 bases. Written as DNA, the CDR3 is TGCGCCAGCAGCCAAGATCAGGTTAGCTCCTACGAGCAGTACTTC. It is translated as CASSQDQVSSYEQYF.

The gene calls are TRBV2 and TRBJ1-2, with D hard to call. This CDR3 region has 15 residues. CDR1 and CDR2 from the germline V gene are SNHLY and FYNNEI. Between the trimmed V and J ends, which lost 0 bases and 9 bases, there was a span of 17 bases. CDR3 coding DNA: TGTGCCAGCAGTGAAGCGCTTCAGGCCGGATCCCGCTACACCTTC. This encodes CASSEALQAGSRYTF.

The J gene is TRBJ2-7, the V gene TRBV27; 8 positions agree with TRBD1. Germline CDR1 reads MNHEY; CDR2 reads SMNVEV (reference sequence). With 4 bases clipped from V and 3 bases from J, the junction kept 8 bases outside the gene matches. The CDR3 covers 15 residues. The CDR3 spells CASSSFGTGDYEQYF. The CDR3 coding sequence is TGTGCCAGCAGTTCCTTCGGGACAGGAGACTACGAGCAGTACTTC.

V usage is TRBV18 and J usage is TRBJ1-6, with 12 positions matching TRBD1. Germline V gene data show CDR1 as KGHSH and CDR2 as LQKENI. The V and J ends lost 5 bases and 10 bases, in that order; junction bases with no gene match: 9. This CDR3 comprises 16 residues. The CDR3 nucleotides are TGTGCCAGCTCAGGGACAGGGGGCGGTCTTCGCTCACCCCTCCACTTT. This codes for CASSGTGGGLRSPLHF.

This chain uses TRBV14 with TRBJ2-5, with 8 bases fitting TRBD2. Germline CDR1 and CDR2: SGHDN and FVKESK. This CDR3 comprises 15 residues. The ends lost 3 bases at V and 5 bases at J; junction bases unmatched: 8. In DNA, the CDR3 is TGTGCCAGCAGCCACTGGTCCGGGACTAGGGAGACCCAGTACTTC. Residues: CASSHWSGTRETQYF.

V and J are TRBV5-6 and TRBJ1-5; unclear D gene. Trimming took off 4 bases at V and 3 bases at J, with 11 bases between the two ends. Germline V gene sequence: CDR1 SGHDT, CDR2 YYEEEE. The CDR3 contains 14 residues. The CDR3 region has the DNA TGTGCCAGCAGCGTCGGTACGATCAATCAGCCCCAGCATTTT. Amino acid sequence: CASSVGTINQPQHF. Using reference TRBV5-6 and TRBJ1-5 for the parts outside the CDR3, the full variable domain is DAGVTQSPTHLIKTRGQQVTLRCSPKSGHDTVSWYQQALGQGPQFIFQYYEEEERQRGNFPDRFSGHQFPNYSSELNVNALLLGDSALYLCASSVGTINQPQHFGDGTRLSIL.

The rearrangement joins TRBV6-5 to TRBJ2-7, with 8 bases that match TRBD1. This CDR3 comprises 15 residues. CDR1 is MNHEY and CDR2 is SVGAGI in the germline V gene. V shed 0 bases and J 5 bases; nucleotides not matched to a gene: 6. CDR3 amino acids: CASSYSPDRGHEQYF. The CDR3 DNA is TGTGCCAGCAGTTACTCGCCTGACAGGGGCCACGAGCAGTACTTC.